This TCR beta chain was captured in a study of control samples from healthy donors and cancer patients. TCRdb keeps only in-frame clones here, not all; method: immunoSEQ multiplex PCR. The sample records some 130,000 clones, around nine tenths being singletons. The junction had 6 bases not matched to a gene; V was cut back by 4 bases and J by 0 bases. There are 15 residues in the CDR3. CDR1 is SGHNT, CDR2 YYREEE, per germline (reference sequence). Sequences were obtained from blood. The genes are TRBV5-4 and TRBJ2-7; 8 nucleotides match TRBD1. The source is a man between 18 and 29 years old in good health. Here the CDR3 DNA reads TGTGCCAGCAGCGAGACAGGGGTAAGCTCCTACGAGCAGTACTTC. Translated, it gives CASSETGVSSYEQYF.